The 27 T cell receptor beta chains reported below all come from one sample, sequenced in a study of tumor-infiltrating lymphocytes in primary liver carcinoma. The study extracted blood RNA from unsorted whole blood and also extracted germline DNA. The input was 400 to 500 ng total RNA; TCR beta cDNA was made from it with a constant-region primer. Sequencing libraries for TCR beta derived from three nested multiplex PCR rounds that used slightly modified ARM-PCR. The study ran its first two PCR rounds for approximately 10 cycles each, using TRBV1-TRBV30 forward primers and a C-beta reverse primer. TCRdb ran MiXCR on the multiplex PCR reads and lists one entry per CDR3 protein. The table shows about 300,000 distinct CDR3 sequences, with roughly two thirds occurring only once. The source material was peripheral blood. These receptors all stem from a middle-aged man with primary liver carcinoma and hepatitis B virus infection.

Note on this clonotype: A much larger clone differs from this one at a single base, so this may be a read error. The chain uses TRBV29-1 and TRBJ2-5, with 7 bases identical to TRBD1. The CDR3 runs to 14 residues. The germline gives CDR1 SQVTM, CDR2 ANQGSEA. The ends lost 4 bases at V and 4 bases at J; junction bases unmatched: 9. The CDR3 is CSVGPLRDRETQYF. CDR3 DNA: TGCAGCGTTGGGCCGTTAAGGGACAGAGAGACCCAGTACTTC.

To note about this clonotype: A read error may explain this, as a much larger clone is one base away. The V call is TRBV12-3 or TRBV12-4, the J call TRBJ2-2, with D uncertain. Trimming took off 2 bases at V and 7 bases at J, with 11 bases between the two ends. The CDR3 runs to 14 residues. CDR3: CASSLYDANGELFF. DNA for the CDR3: TGTGCCAGCAGTTTATACGATGCCAACGGGGAGCTGTTTTTT.

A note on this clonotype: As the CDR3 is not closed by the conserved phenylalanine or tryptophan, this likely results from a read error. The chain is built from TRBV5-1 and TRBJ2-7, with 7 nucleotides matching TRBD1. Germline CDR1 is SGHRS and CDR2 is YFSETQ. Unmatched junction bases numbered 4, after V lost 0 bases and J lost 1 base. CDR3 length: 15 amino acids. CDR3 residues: CASSLGTGVSYEQYL. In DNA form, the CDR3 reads TGCGCCAGCAGCTTGGGGACAGGCGTGTCCTACGAGCAGTACCTC.

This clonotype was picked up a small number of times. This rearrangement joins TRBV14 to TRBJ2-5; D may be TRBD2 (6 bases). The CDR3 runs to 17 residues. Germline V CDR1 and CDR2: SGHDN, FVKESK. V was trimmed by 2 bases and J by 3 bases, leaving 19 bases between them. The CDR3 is CASSQRTGRSSEETQYF. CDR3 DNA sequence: TGTGCCAGCAGCCAAAGGACCGGGAGAAGTTCGGAAGAGACCCAGTACTTC.

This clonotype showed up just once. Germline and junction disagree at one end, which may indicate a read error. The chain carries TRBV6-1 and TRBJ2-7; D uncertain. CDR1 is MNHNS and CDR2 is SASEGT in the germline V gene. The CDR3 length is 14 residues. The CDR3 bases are TGTGCCAGCAGTGAAGACCCGGGCTCCTACGAGCGGTACTTC. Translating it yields CASSEDPGSYERYF.

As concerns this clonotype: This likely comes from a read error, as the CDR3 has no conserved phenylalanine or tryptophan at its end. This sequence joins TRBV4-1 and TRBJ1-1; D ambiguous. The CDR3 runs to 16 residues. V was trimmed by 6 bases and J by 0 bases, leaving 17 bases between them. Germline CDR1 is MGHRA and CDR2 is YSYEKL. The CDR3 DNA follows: TGCGCCAGCAGAGGTTTATTTGGCAGAATGAACACTGAAGCTTTCTCT. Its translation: CASRGLFGRMNTEAFS.

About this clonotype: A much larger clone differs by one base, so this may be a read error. The DNA for the CDR3 is TGTGCCAGCAGAACCAGGGGAGGCCAAGAACAGCCCCAGCATTTT. This gives the protein CASRTRGGQEQPQHF. The chain is built from TRBV12-3 or TRBV12-4 and TRBJ1-5; D might be TRBD1 (6 bases). The CDR3 has 15 residues. Deletions cut 6 bases from V and 7 bases from J, with 19 bases between.

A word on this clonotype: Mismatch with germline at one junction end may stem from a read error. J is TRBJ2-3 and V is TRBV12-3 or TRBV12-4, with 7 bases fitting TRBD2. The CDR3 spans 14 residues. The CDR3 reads CASSWGGSADTRYF. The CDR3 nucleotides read TGTGCCAGCAGCTGGGGCGGGAGCGCAGATACGCGGTATTTT.

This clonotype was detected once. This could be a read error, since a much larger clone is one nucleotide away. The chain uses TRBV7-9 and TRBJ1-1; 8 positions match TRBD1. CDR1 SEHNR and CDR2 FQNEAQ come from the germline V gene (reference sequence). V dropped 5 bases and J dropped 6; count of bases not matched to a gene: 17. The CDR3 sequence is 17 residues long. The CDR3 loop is CASSTQMTGVVMPEAFF. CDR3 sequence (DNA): TGTGCCAGCAGCACACAGATGACAGGGGTGGTTATGCCTGAAGCTTTCTTT.

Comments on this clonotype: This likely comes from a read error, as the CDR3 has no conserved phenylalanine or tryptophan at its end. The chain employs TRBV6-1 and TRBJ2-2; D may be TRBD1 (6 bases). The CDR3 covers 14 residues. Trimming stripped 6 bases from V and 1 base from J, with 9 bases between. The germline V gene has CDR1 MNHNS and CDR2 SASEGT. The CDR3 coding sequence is TGTGCCAGCAGGGCGACAGGGAACACCGGGGAGCTGTTTGTT. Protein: CASRATGNTGELFV.

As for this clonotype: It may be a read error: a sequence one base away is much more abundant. The CDR3 region has the DNA TGTGCCAGCAGTTTGGCTTGCGGGAGGGCCATAAATGAGCAGTTCTTC. Its translation is CASSLACGRAINEQFF. The rearrangement joins TRBV12-3 or TRBV12-4 to TRBJ2-1, with 9 bases fitting TRBD2. V was clipped by 3 bases and J by 7 bases; unmatched bases: 10. This CDR3 comprises 16 residues.

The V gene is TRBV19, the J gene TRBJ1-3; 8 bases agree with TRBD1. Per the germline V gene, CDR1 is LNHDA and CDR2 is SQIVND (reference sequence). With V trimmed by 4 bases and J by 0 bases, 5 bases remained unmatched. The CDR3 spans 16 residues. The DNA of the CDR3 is TGTGCCAGTAGTACGTCCGGGACAGGCTCTGGAAACACCATATATTTT. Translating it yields CASSTSGTGSGNTIYF. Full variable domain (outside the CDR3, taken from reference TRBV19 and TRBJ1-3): DGGITQSPKYLFRKEGQNVTLSCEQNLNHDAMYWYRQDPGQGLRLIYYSQIVNDFQKGDIAEGYSVSREKKESFPLTVTSAQKNPTAFYLCASSTSGTGSGNTIYFGEGSWLTVV.

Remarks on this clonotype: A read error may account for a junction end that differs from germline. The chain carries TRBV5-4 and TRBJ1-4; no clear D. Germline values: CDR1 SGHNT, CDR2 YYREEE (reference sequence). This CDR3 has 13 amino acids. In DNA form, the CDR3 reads TGTGCTAGCAGCCCAGCAACTAATGAAAAACTGTTTTTT. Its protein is CASSPATNEKLFF.

The CDR3 nucleotides read TGCGCCAGCAGCTTGCAGGGACTCGGCACAGATACGCAGTATTTT. Translated, it gives CASSLQGLGTDTQYF. The chain links TRBV5-1 to TRBJ2-3; the D gene is possibly TRBD2 (6 bases). Trimming took off 1 base at V and 1 base at J, with 10 bases between the two ends. CDR1 and CDR2 (germline): SGHRS, YFSETQ. The length of the CDR3 is 15 residues.

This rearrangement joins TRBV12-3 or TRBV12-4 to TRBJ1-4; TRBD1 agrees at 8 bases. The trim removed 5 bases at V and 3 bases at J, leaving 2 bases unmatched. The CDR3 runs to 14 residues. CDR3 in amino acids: CASSRTGPNEKLFF. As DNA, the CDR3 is TGTGCCAGCAGTCGGACAGGGCCTAATGAAAAACTGTTTTTT.

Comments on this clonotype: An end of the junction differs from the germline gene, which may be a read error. CDR3: CASIPGGGTDTQCF. As DNA, the CDR3 is TGTGCCAGCATCCCTGGTGGGGGCACAGATACGCAGTGTTTT. This chain joins TRBV6-2 or TRBV6-3 and TRBJ2-3; weak D call: TRBD1 (6 bases). The germline V gene encodes CDR1 MNHEY and CDR2 SVGEGT. The CDR3 totals 14 residues.

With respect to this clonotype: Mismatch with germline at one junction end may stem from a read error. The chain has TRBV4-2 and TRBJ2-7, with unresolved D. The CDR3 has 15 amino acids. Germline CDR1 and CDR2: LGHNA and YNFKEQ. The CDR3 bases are TGTGCCAGCAGCCAAGAAAAGCTGCGGAGCTACGGGCAGTACTTC. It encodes CASSQEKLRSYGQYF.

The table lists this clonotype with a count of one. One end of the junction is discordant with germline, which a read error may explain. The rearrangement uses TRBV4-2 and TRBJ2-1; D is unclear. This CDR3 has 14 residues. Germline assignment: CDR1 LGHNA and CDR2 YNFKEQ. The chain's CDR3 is CASSQSPKVGEQIF. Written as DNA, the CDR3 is TGTGCCAGCAGCCAATCCCCAAAGGTGGGTGAGCAGATCTTC.

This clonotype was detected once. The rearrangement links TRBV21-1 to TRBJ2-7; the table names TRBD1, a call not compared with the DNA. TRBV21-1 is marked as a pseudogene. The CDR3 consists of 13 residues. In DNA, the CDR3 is TGTGCCAGCATCCGCGACAGGGGTTGCGAGCAGTACTTC. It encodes CASIRDRGCEQYF.

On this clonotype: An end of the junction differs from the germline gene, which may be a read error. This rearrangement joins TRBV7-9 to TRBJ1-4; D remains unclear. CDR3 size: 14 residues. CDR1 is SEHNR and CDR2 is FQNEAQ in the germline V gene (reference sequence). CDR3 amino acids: CASSLGAVNGKLFF. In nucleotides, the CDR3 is TGTGCCAGCAGCTTAGGGGCCGTTAATGGAAAACTGTTTTTT.

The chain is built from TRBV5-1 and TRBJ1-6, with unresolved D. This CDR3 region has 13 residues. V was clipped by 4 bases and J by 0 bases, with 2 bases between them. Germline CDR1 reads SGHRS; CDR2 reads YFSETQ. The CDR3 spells CASSLSYNSPLHF. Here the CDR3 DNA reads TGCGCCAGCAGCCTCTCCTATAATTCACCCCTCCACTTT.

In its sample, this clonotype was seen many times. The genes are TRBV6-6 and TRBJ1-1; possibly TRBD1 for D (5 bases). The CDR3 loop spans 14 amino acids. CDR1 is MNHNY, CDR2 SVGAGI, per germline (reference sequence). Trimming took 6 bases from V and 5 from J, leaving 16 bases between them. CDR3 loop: CASRLGGDRTEAFF. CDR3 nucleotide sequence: TGTGCCAGCAGGTTGGGTGGGGACCGAACTGAAGCTTTCTTT.

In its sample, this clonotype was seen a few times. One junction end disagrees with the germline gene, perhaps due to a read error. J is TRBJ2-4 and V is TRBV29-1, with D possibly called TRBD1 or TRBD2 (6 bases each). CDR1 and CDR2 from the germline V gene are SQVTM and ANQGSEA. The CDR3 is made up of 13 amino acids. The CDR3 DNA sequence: TGCAGCGTTGAATCGGGGGCCGAAAACACTCAGTACTTC. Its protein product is CSVESGAENTQYF.

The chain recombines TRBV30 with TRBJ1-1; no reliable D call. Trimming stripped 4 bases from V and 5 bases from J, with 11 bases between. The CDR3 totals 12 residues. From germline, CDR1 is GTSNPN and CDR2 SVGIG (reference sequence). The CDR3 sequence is CAWTLGGTEAFF. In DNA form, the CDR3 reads TGTGCCTGGACCCTTGGTGGAACTGAAGCTTTCTTT. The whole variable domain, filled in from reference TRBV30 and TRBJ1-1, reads SQTIHQWPATLVQPVGSPLSLECTVEGTSNPNLYWYRQAAGRGLQLLFYSVGIGQISSEVPQNLSASRPQDRQFILSSKKLLLSDSGFYLCAWTLGGTEAFFGQGTRLTVV.

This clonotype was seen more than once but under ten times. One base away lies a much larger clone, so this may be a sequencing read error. This CDR3 reads CSAEKDINEKLFF. CDR3 in DNA: TGCAGCGCTGAGAAGGACATTAATGAAAAACTGTTTTTT. This rearrangement joins TRBV29-1 to TRBJ1-4, with D tentatively TRBD1 (5 bases). The CDR3 extends over 13 amino acids. Germline assignment: CDR1 SQVTM and CDR2 ANQGSEA. Trimming left V 7 bases short and J 4 bases short, with 13 bases between. Full variable domain (remainder filled in from reference TRBV29-1 and TRBJ1-4): SAVISQKPSRDICQRGTSLTIQCQVDSQVTMMFWYRQQPGQSLTLIATANQGSEATYESGFVIDKFPISRPNLTFSTLTVSNMSPEDSSIYLCSAEKDINEKLFFGSGTQLSVL.

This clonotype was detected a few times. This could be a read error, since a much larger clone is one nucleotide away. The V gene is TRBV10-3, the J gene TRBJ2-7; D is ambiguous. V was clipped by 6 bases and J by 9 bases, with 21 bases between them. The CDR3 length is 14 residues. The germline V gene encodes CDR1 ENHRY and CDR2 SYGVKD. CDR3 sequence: CAIRNLSSPDVQYF. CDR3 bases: TGTGCCATCAGGAACCTCTCCAGCCCCGACGTGCAGTACTTC.

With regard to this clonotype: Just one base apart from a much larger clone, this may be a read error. CDR3 DNA: TGCAGCGTTGGCGAGAATTACTACAATGAGCAGTTCTTC. Translation gives CSVGENYYNEQFF. The chain uses TRBV29-1 and TRBJ2-1; the D is unclear. The germline gives CDR1 SQVTM, CDR2 ANQGSEA. Deletions cut 4 bases from V and 3 bases from J, with 10 bases between. The CDR3 runs 13 residues.